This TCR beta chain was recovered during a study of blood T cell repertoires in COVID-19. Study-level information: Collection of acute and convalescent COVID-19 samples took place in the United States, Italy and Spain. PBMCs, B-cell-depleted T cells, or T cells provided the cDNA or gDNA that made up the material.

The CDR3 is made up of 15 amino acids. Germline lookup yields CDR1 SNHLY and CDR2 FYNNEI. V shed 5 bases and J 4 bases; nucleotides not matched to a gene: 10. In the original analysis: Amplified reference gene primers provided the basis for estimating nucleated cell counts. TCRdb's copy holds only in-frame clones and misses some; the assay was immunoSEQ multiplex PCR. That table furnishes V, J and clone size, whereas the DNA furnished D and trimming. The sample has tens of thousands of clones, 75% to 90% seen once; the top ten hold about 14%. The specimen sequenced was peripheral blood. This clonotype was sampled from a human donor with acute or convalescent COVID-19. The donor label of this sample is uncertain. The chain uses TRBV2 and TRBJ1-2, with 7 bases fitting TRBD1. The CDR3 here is CASSSSGTEFYGYTF. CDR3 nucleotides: TGTGCCAGCAGTAGCTCCGGGACAGAATTCTATGGCTACACCTTC.